This T cell receptor (beta chain) was sequenced during a study of CD8+CD57+ T cells in acquired aplastic anemia. General study points: Around 30 sequences, all CD8+ CDR3, were shared between patients and controls.

It was patients with CD8+CD57+ cell expansion by flow cytometry who were chosen for sequencing. This clonotype was found many times. Antigen specificity is unknown. TCR beta VDJ and CDR3 profiles were obtained from a genomic DNA template. TCRdb reprocessed the reads via MiXCR and lists one record per CDR3 protein. The sample holds about 220,000 distinct CDR3 sequences, roughly half seen once. The CDR3 consists of 13 residues. Germline V gene sequence: CDR1 SGHTS, CDR2 YDEGEE. V lost 4 bases, J lost 4 bases, and 12 bases lay in between. The sequenced material came from sorted CD4+, CD8+, or CD8+CD57+ T cells (not recorded which) from PBMCs. This chain links TRBV5-8 with TRBJ2-7, with D uncertain. The clonotype originates from a human donor with aplastic anemia. This CDR3 reads CASSIGSLYEQYF. The DNA for the CDR3 is TGTGCCAGCAGCATTGGCAGCTTGTACGAGCAGTACTTC.